These 22 T cell receptor beta chains originate from one sample sequenced in a study of T cell clonotyping in hematopoietic cell transplantation. This sample's time point: recipient sample about 28 days before transplant, after cytoreduction. Assay: immunoSEQ multiplex PCR; the TCRdb copy retains only in-frame clones and omits some. The sample has 25,000 to 30,000 clones, roughly 84% seen once. The sample in question was peripheral blood mononuclear cells, obtained before stem cell transplant. The receptors were gathered from a man aged 35 to 55 with acute myeloid leukemia. Some clones in this sample may be carry-over from other donors' samples.

The gene calls are TRBV10-3 and TRBJ1-1; 7 bases align to TRBD1. J gave up 1 base and V 7 bases, and 3 bases lay outside the gene matches. The CDR3 loop spans 13 amino acids. Germline CDR1 and CDR2: ENHRY and SYGVKD. Here the CDR3 reads CAITGQSNTEAFF. CDR3 in DNA: TGTGCCATCACGGGACAGTCGAACACTGAAGCTTTCTTT.

The chain joins TRBV10-2 to TRBJ1-5; D is perhaps TRBD1 (5 bases). Trimming left V 0 bases short and J 0 bases short, with 9 bases between. Germline assignment: CDR1 WSHSY and CDR2 SAAADI. This CDR3 region has 16 residues. The CDR3 DNA is TGCGCCAGCAGTGAGTCGACAGTCAATAGCAATCAGCCCCAGCATTTT. Protein sequence: CASSESTVNSNQPQHF.

This clone was recorded once. CDR3 region: CASSVVGVGTGELFF. The CDR3 DNA reads TGTGCCAGCAGCGTAGTGGGAGTGGGCACCGGGGAGCTGTTTTTT. The chain has TRBV9 and TRBJ2-2; D might be TRBD2 (5 bases). The CDR3 contains 15 residues. CDR1 and CDR2 (germline): SGDLS, YYNGEE. The ends were cut back, 0 bases at V and 4 bases at J, with 10 bases in the middle.

This chain joins TRBV5-1 and TRBJ1-4; TRBD1 matches at 9 bases. Germline V gives CDR1 SGHRS, CDR2 YFSETQ. V shed 5 bases and J 8 bases; nucleotides not matched to a gene: 10. This CDR3 spans 15 amino acids. The CDR3 coding sequence is TGCGCCAGCAGTTACACAGGGGGCGACGTCGAAAAACTGTTTTTT. Its protein is CASSYTGGDVEKLFF.

This clone was detected only once. The chain recombines TRBV7-2 with TRBJ2-7; TRBD1 matches at 8 bases. Germline V gene lookup returns CDR1 SGHTA and CDR2 FQGNSA. This CDR3 has 16 residues. Losses at the gene ends were 5 bases for V and 0 bases for J; bases not matched to a gene: 9. CDR3 sequence (DNA): TGTGCCAGCAGCGACCCAGGGGGCTCGCTCTCCTACGAGCAGTACTTC. Encoded protein: CASSDPGGSLSYEQYF.

The CDR3 reads CASSEWTFRDTQYF. CDR3 coding DNA: TGCGCCAGCAGTGAGTGGACTTTCAGAGATACGCAGTATTTT. The chain uses TRBV10-2 and TRBJ2-3; a weak D match, TRBD2 (5 bases). CDR3 length equals 14 residues. Germline V gives CDR1 WSHSY, CDR2 SAAADI. Between the trimmed V and J ends, which lost 1 base and 5 bases, there was a span of 10 bases.

V usage is TRBV7-4 and J usage is TRBJ2-5, with 9 bases that match TRBD2. V lost 1 base, J lost 7 bases, and 10 bases stayed unmatched. This CDR3 region has 16 residues. In germline, CDR1 is SGHVT, CDR2 SQSDAQ. The CDR3 region is CASSLVSSGEGATQYF. DNA for the CDR3: TGTGCCAGCAGCTTAGTTTCTAGCGGGGAGGGGGCGACCCAGTACTTC.

This CDR3 is CASSPLGQGSYNEQFF. As DNA, the CDR3 is TGTGCCAGCAGTCCTCTCGGACAGGGCTCCTACAATGAGCAGTTCTTC. The chain combines TRBV27 with TRBJ2-1; the match to TRBD1 covers 8 bases. The germline V gene has CDR1 MNHEY and CDR2 SMNVEV (reference sequence). The CDR3 covers 16 residues. Trimming at V came to 5 bases and at J to 0 bases, leaving 6 bases not matched to a gene.

This clone was counted a single time. The chain is built from TRBV4-1 and TRBJ2-7; a possible D gene is TRBD1 (6 bases). Per the germline V gene, CDR1 is MGHRA and CDR2 is YSYEKL. The CDR3 totals 15 residues. V was cut by 8 bases and J by 4 bases, with 21 bases left in between. CDR3 sequence reads: CASQPTRDTLYEQYF. DNA of the CDR3: TGCGCCAGCCAACCGACCCGGGACACCTTATACGAGCAGTACTTC.

The CDR3 coding sequence is TGTGCCAGCAGGCTCGGGACAGGGTCCTACGAGCAGTACTTC. This translates into CASRLGTGSYEQYF. The chain has TRBV27 and TRBJ2-7; 9 positions match TRBD1. The CDR3 has 14 amino acids. Germline CDR1 reads MNHEY; CDR2 reads SMNVEV (reference sequence). V was pared by 6 bases and J by 1 base, with 4 bases of the junction left unmatched.

The chain has TRBV6-1 and TRBJ1-2, with no clear D. V lost 6 bases and J lost 1, with 9 bases in between. Germline CDR1 reads MNHNS; CDR2 reads SASEGT. The CDR3 consists of 13 residues. In nucleotides, the CDR3 is TGTGCCAGCAGGGTCTCGAGTAACTATGGCTACACCTTC. This gives the protein CASRVSSNYGYTF.

In its sample, this clone was seen once. The rearrangement links TRBV5-4 to TRBJ1-1; D possibly corresponds to TRBD1 (5 bases). V was trimmed by 6 bases and J by 1 base, leaving 16 bases between them. CDR1 and CDR2 (germline): SGHNT, YYREEE (reference sequence). This CDR3 region has 15 residues. DNA of the CDR3: TGTGCCAGCACCCCCGGAGGGGCGGGGAACACTGAAGCTTTCTTT. Translating gives CASTPGGAGNTEAFF.

The genes are TRBV4-1 and TRBJ2-7; D gene uncertain. The CDR3 has 13 residues. The V and J ends lost 1 base and 3 bases respectively, with 7 bases between them. Germline V gene lookup returns CDR1 MGHRA and CDR2 YSYEKL. The DNA of the CDR3 is TGCGCCAGCAGCCAAGTAGTAGGCTACGAGCAGTACTTC. Its translation is CASSQVVGYEQYF.

This clone came up a few times. The chain is built from TRBV9 and TRBJ1-1; D remains ambiguous. V was pared by 0 bases and J by 1 base, with 4 bases between. Germline V lookup: CDR1 SGDLS, CDR2 YYNGEE. This CDR3 has 13 residues. For the CDR3, the DNA is TGTGCCAGCAGCGTAGGGGCGAACACTGAAGCTTTCTTT. This gives the protein CASSVGANTEAFF. Together with reference TRBV9 and TRBJ1-1, the CDR3 gives the full variable domain: DSGVTQTPKHLITATGQRVTLRCSPRSGDLSVYWYQQSLDQGLQFLIQYYNGEERAKGNILERFSAQQFPDLHSELNLSSLELGDSALYFCASSVGANTEAFFGQGTRLTVV.

CDR3 coding DNA: TGTGCCAGCAGCGCGGGACTTCTCCAGCAGTTCTTC. Translated: CASSAGLLQQFF. This sequence joins TRBV7-8 and TRBJ2-1, with a possible D match to TRBD2 (6 bases). The ends were cut back, 5 bases at V and 11 bases at J, with 13 bases in the middle. The CDR3 is 12 residues long. Germline-derived CDR1 and CDR2 are SGHVS and FQNEAQ.

The chain uses TRBV7-3 and TRBJ2-1; either TRBD1 or TRBD2 may fit D (5 bases each). Germline-derived CDR1 and CDR2 are SGHTA and FQGTGA. The CDR3 has 14 residues. V lost 0 bases and J 13 bases, leaving 16 bases between the germline ends. Written as DNA, the CDR3 is TGTGCCAGCAGCTTAACCACGGGACCAGAAGATCAGTTCTTC. Translated, it gives CASSLTTGPEDQFF.

The chain recombines TRBV5-4 with TRBJ2-3; 7 nucleotides align to TRBD1. This CDR3 spans 15 amino acids. The V and J ends lost 4 bases and 2 bases, in that order; junction bases with no gene match: 7. Germline CDR1 SGHNT, CDR2 YYREEE (reference sequence). The CDR3 DNA reads TGTGCCAGCAGCCCGGACAGGCGCCTCACAGATACGCAGTATTTT. Residues: CASSPDRRLTDTQYF.

The rearrangement links TRBV7-2 to TRBJ1-2, with TRBD1 as a possible D gene (5 bases). CDR3 length equals 14 residues. The V and J ends lost 5 bases and 4 bases respectively, with 14 bases between them. Per germline, CDR1 SGHTA and CDR2 FQGNSA. CDR3: CASSRDGTPYGYTF. CDR3 bases: TGTGCCAGCAGCCGAGACGGGACCCCCTATGGCTACACCTTC.

This clone came up once. CDR3 sequence reads: CASSPRPGTRNTDTQYF. DNA of the CDR3: TGTGCCAGCAGCCCCCGCCCCGGGACCCGGAACACAGATACGCAGTATTTT. J is TRBJ2-3 and V is TRBV7-6; D is possibly TRBD1 or TRBD2 (5 bases each). Trimming took off 5 bases at V and 2 bases at J, with 20 bases between the two ends. CDR3 size: 17 residues. From germline, CDR1 is SGHVS and CDR2 FNYEAQ.

The chain links TRBV6-6 to TRBJ2-3; 7 positions match TRBD2. V shed 7 bases, J shed 0 bases, and the junction held 4 bases outside the gene matches. CDR3 size: 14 residues. CDR1 and CDR2 from the germline V gene are MNHNY and SVGAGI (reference sequence). The CDR3 here is CASTGGRSTDTQYF. CDR3 DNA sequence: TGTGCCAGCACCGGCGGGAGAAGCACAGATACGCAGTATTTT.

This clone was observed once. The CDR3 region is CASSEAHSYSNYGYTF. The CDR3 nucleotides are TGTGCCAGCAGTGAAGCGCATTCGTACAGTAACTATGGCTACACCTTC. The chain links TRBV6-1 to TRBJ1-2, with no clear D. This CDR3 comprises 16 residues. Per germline, CDR1 MNHNS and CDR2 SASEGT. Trimming removed 0 bases from V and 1 base from J, with 12 bases in between.

The chain employs TRBV6-6 and TRBJ2-7, with 7 positions matching TRBD1. The CDR3 sequence is 14 residues long. CDR1 MNHNY and CDR2 SVGAGI come from the germline V gene (reference sequence). Unmatched junction bases numbered 4, after V lost 2 bases and J lost 3 bases. The CDR3 is CASSYPGQYYEQYF. The CDR3 bases are TGTGCCAGCAGTTACCCGGGACAGTACTACGAGCAGTACTTC.